Listed below are T cell receptor beta chains from one sample, sequenced in a study of cytomegalovirus exposure and HLA in healthy donors. Data came from immunoSEQ multiplex PCR; TCRdb stores just in-frame clones and leaves some out. The profile shows about 130,000 clones, 75% to 85% of them singletons. Specimen: PBMCs. The origin of the receptors is a young man in good health and CMV-seronegative. Both conserved end residues are part of each CDR3. Each record gives: D gene, clone size, V gene, J gene, CDR3 DNA, CDR3 protein. D genes are given only for firm matches. Clone sizes are given selectively: once, few, many, or a class where the clone is expanded.

>TRBD1|NA|TRBV27|TRBJ1-2
TGTGCCAGCAGTCTACAGGGGGCAAACTATGGCTACACCTTC
CASSLQGANYGYTF
>TRBD2|NA|TRBV5-4|TRBJ2-5
TGTGCCGGCAGCCTAAAGGGACTAGCGGGAGGCGGTAAGACCCAGTACTTC
CAGSLKGLAGGGKTQYF
>NA|NA|TRBV28|TRBJ1-5
TGTGCCAGCAGTCCCGAGGACAGAGATCAGCCCCAGCATTTT
CASSPEDRDQPQHF
>NA|NA|TRBV7-2|TRBJ1-1
TGTGCCAGCAGCTTTCCTACGGACACTGGAGCTTTCTTT
CASSFPTDTGAFF
>TRBD1|few|TRBV29-1|TRBJ1-5
TGCAGCGCCGAGACAGGGGGCGGTCAGCCCCAGCATTTT
CSAETGGGQPQHF
>NA|NA|TRBV28|TRBJ2-7
TGTGCCAGCAGTTTAGTGGTGGCGGGATCGACGTCAGAGCAGTACTTC
CASSLVVAGSTSEQYF
>NA|NA|TRBV5-1|TRBJ2-4
TGCGCCAGCAGCTGGGGCCCCACCGAGATAGCCAAAAACATTCAGTACTTC
CASSWGPTEIAKNIQYF
>TRBD1|NA|TRBV7-9|TRBJ1-2
TGTGCCAGCAGCCCCCGTGAGGGGGCATATGGCTACACCTTC
CASSPREGAYGYTF
>TRBD1|few|TRBV6-6|TRBJ1-2
TGTGCCAGCAGTTACTCGAAGTACAGGGGCGACGGCTACACCTTC
CASSYSKYRGDGYTF
>TRBD1|NA|TRBV7-9|TRBJ2-1
TGTGCCAGCAGCCTTACAGGGGATGAGCAGTTCTTC
CASSLTGDEQFF
>NA|NA|TRBV9|TRBJ1-3
TGTGCCAGCAGCGTCAGAACAGGCTCTGGAAACACCATATATTTT
CASSVRTGSGNTIYF
>NA|NA|TRBV2|TRBJ2-1
TGTGCCAGCAGTGAAGCGCGGACTATCCCCAATGAGCAGTTCTTC
CASSEARTIPNEQFF
>NA|NA|TRBV10-3|TRBJ2-7
TGTGCCAGCGGCCCCGACAGCTACGAGCAGTACTTC
CASGPDSYEQYF
>TRBD1|NA|TRBV27|TRBJ2-7
TGTGCCAGCAGTTTAATACAGGGGGACGAGCAGTACTTC
CASSLIQGDEQYF
>TRBD2|NA|TRBV5-6|TRBJ2-1
TGTGCCAGCAGCTTGCTAGCGGGAGGGGATGAGCAGTTCTTC
CASSLLAGGDEQFF
>TRBD2|NA|TRBV4-3|TRBJ2-7
TGCGCCAGCAGCCAAGTCAAGGGCGCGGGAGTTAGTGACGAGCAGTACTTC
CASSQVKGAGVSDEQYF
>NA|NA|TRBV7-9|TRBJ2-1
TGTGCCAGCAGCTTAGATGTGGCCCCCGTGGCGGGCAATTACAATGAGCAGTTCTTC
CASSLDVAPVAGNYNEQFF
>TRBD1|NA|TRBV7-2|TRBJ1-4
TGTGCCAGCAGCAAGTCCCGGGACAGTAATGAAAAACTGTTTTTT
CASSKSRDSNEKLFF
>TRBD2|NA|TRBV9|TRBJ2-7
TGTGCCAGCGGACTAGCGGGAGTTAACTACGAGCAGTACTTC
CASGLAGVNYEQYF
>NA|NA|TRBV4-1|TRBJ2-7
TGCGCCAGCAGCCCCCTGGGGGCCCGCAACGAGCAGTACTTC
CASSPLGARNEQYF
>NA|NA|TRBV21-1|TRBJ2-7
TGTGCCAGCAGCGCTCGGACTTGCGGGTCCTACGAGCAGTACTTC
CASSARTCGSYEQYF
>NA|NA|TRBV30|TRBJ1-1
TGTGCCTGGGACAGGCTGAACACTGAAGCTTTCTTT
CAWDRLNTEAFF